The next 5 T cell receptor beta chains were all read from a single sample in a study of response to subunit inactivated influenza vaccine. From the RT-PCR reads, TCRdb called clonotypes with MiXCR, one entry per CDR3 protein. The data show about 700,000 distinct CDR3 sequences, with about 15% seen just once and around 6.5% held by the top ten. Specimen: PBMCs from blood, collected 14 days before vaccination. The receptors were sampled from a man aged 45-65 years who received an inactivated influenza vaccine.

This clonotype was seen a handful of times. The rearrangement links TRBV18 to TRBJ2-7; 13 nucleotides agree with TRBD2. The trim removed 6 bases at V and 3 bases at J, leaving 5 bases unmatched. Looked up from germline, CDR1 is KGHSH and CDR2 is LQKENI. CDR3 length equals 15 residues. The CDR3 here is CASSPGLAGDYEQYF. In nucleotides, the CDR3 is TGTGCCAGCTCCCCAGGACTAGCGGGAGACTACGAGCAGTACTTC. The full variable domain, its missing parts supplied by reference TRBV18 and TRBJ2-7, is NAGVMQNPRHLVRRRGQEARLRCSPMKGHSHVYWYRQLPEEGLKFMVYLQKENIIDESGMPKERFSAEFPKEGPSILRIQQVVRGDSAAYFCASSPGLAGDYEQYFGPGTRLTVT.

In this sample, this clonotype turned up many times. V and J are TRBV6-5 and TRBJ2-7; the match to TRBD2 covers 7 bases. Germline V gene lookup returns CDR1 MNHEY and CDR2 SVGAGI. The length of the CDR3 is 18 residues. Trimming cost V 0 bases and J 4 bases; bases outside gene matches: 15. The CDR3 spells CASSYSVTSRGLPYEQYF. CDR3 nucleotides: TGTGCCAGCAGTTACTCTGTGACTAGCCGTGGTCTCCCTTACGAGCAGTACTTC.

This clonotype was seen only a few times. The V gene is TRBV4-1, the J gene TRBJ2-7, with D maybe TRBD1 (6 bases). The CDR3 totals 15 residues. The V and J ends lost 4 bases and 2 bases respectively, with 15 bases between them. The germline CDR1 and CDR2 sequences are MGHRA and YSYEKL. The CDR3 sequence is CASSPLDSLTYEQYF. The CDR3 region has the DNA TGCGCCAGCAGCCCTCTGGACAGCTTAACCTACGAGCAGTACTTC.

The chain recombines TRBV20-1 with TRBJ2-1; D assignment may be TRBD1 or TRBD2 (5 bases each). This CDR3 has 14 amino acids. Germline CDR1 reads DFQATT; CDR2 reads SNEGSKA (reference sequence). V was pared by 2 bases and J by 8 bases, with 16 bases between. The CDR3 loop is CSARLGTLVDEQFF. As DNA, the CDR3 is TGCAGTGCTAGACTCGGGACCCTCGTCGATGAGCAGTTCTTC.

This clonotype appeared many times. This rearrangement joins TRBV11-3 to TRBJ1-2, with D possibly matching TRBD1 (6 bases). Germline V lookup: CDR1 SGHNT, CDR2 YENEEA. CDR3 size: 16 residues. Trimming stripped 3 bases from V and 5 bases from J, with 19 bases between. The CDR3 here is CASSFGGGPILYGYTF. CDR3 coding DNA: TGTGCCAGCAGCTTCGGCGGGGGGCCGATCTTATATGGCTACACCTTC.